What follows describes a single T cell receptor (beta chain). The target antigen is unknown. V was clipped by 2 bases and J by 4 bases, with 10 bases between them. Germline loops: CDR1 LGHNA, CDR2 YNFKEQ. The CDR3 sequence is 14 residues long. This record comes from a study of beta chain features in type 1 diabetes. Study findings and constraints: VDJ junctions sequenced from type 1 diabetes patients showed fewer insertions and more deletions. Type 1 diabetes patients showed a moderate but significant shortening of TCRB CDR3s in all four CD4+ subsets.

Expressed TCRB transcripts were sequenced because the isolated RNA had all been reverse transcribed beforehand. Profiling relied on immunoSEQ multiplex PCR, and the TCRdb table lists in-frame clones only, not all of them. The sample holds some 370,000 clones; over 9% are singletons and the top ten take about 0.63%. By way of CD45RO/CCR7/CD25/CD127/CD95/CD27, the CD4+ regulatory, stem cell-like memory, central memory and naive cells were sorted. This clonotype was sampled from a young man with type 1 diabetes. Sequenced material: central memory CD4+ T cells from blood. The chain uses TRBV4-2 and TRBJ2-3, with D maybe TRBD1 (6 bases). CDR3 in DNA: TGTGCCAGCAGCCAATCTACAGGGTCAGATACGCAGTATTTT. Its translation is CASSQSTGSDTQYF.